Each of the 29 T cell receptor beta chains below was sequenced from the same sample in a study of shared clonotypes between healthy human individuals. Naive CD8 cells were CD45RO-negative, positively selected for CCR7, excluding terminally differentiated effector memory CD45RA+ cells. TCRdb's copy holds only in-frame clones and misses some; the assay was immunoSEQ multiplex PCR. The profile shows some 630,000 clones, roughly 96% of them singletons. Sequenced input: naive CD8+ T cells sorted from blood. The receptor set was obtained from a woman aged 30 to 39 in good health.

In this sample, this clone turned up once. This chain connects TRBV2 to TRBJ2-7; no reliable D call. The germline V and J ends were trimmed by 2 bases and 0 bases, with 8 bases remaining between them. CDR3 length: 14 amino acids. Germline-derived CDR1 and CDR2 are SNHLY and FYNNEI. The CDR3 protein is CASSEPHSSYEQYF. For the CDR3, the DNA is TGTGCCAGCAGTGAACCTCATAGCTCCTACGAGCAGTACTTC.

The CDR3, as DNA: TGTGCCAGCAGCCGGGGAGGATCTTCACCCCTCCACTTT. Protein: CASSRGGSSPLHF. V is TRBV11-2 and J is TRBJ1-6, with no clear D. CDR3 length equals 13 residues. CDR1 is SGHAT, CDR2 FQNNGV, per germline. The ends were cut back, 5 bases at V and 9 bases at J, with 11 bases in the middle.

The chain is built from TRBV30 and TRBJ2-5; D unresolved. The tail of the sequence fits TRBJ2-7 better, so the J call may be wrong. The V gene's germline CDR1 is GTSNPN and CDR2 SVGIG (reference sequence). The CDR3 is 12 amino acids. The CDR3 protein is CALLTQSGEQYF. CDR3 in DNA: TGTGCCCTGCTCACCCAGTCAGGCGAGCAGTACTTC.

As DNA, the CDR3 is TGTGCCATCAGTGAATGGGACAGGGGACCTAATGAGCAGTTCTTC. Translated: CAISEWDRGPNEQFF. The V call is TRBV10-3, the J call TRBJ2-1, with 10 bases aligning to TRBD1. The CDR3 consists of 15 residues. CDR1 and CDR2 from the germline V gene are ENHRY and SYGVKD. The V gene end was trimmed by 3 bases and the J gene end by 7 bases; junction bases not matched to a gene: 6.

This chain joins TRBV13 and TRBJ2-7, with 15 bases that match TRBD2. Per germline, CDR1 PRHDT and CDR2 FYEKMQ (reference sequence). The CDR3 length is 16 residues. V shed 4 bases and J 2 bases; nucleotides not matched to a gene: 3. The DNA of the CDR3 is TGTGCCAGCAGCTGCCGGACTAGCGGGAGGGCCTACGAGCAGTACTTC. It specifies CASSCRTSGRAYEQYF.

The V gene is TRBV29-1, the J gene TRBJ1-1, with D perhaps matching TRBD1 (6 bases). V was shortened by 5 bases and J by 11 bases, with 15 bases between the two germline ends. The CDR3 sequence is 11 residues long. Germline CDR1 reads SQVTM; CDR2 reads ANQGSEA. The CDR3 coding sequence is TGCAGCGTTAGGGGGGCGATTTATGCTTTCTTT. This translates into CSVRGAIYAFF. Together with reference TRBV29-1 and TRBJ1-1, the CDR3 gives the full variable domain: SAVISQKPSRDICQRGTSLTIQCQVDSQVTMMFWYRQQPGQSLTLIATANQGSEATYESGFVIDKFPISRPNLTFSTLTVSNMSPEDSSIYLCSVRGAIYAFFGQGTRLTVV.

This chain joins TRBV6-6 and TRBJ2-5, with a tentative D call TRBD2 (7 bases). CDR1 and CDR2 from the germline V gene are MNHNY and SVGAGI (reference sequence). V was cut by 0 bases and J by 5 bases, with 16 bases left in between. The CDR3 loop spans 16 amino acids. The CDR3 is CASSYSTAGRGETQYF. In DNA form, the CDR3 reads TGTGCCAGCAGTTACTCCACAGCGGGAAGGGGGGAGACCCAGTACTTC.

The chain is built from TRBV11-2 and TRBJ2-1; no reliable D call. Trimming removed 6 bases at V and 8 bases at J, with 5 bases between. Germline V gene data show CDR1 as SGHAT and CDR2 as FQNNGV. The CDR3 is made up of 10 amino acids. In DNA form, the CDR3 reads TGTGCCAGCAGTGTGGATGAGCAGTTCTTC. Protein product: CASSVDEQFF.

The chain employs TRBV29-1 and TRBJ2-3; D may be TRBD1 (6 bases). The CDR3 runs to 17 residues. Per germline, CDR1 SQVTM and CDR2 ANQGSEA. The ends were cut back, 3 bases at V and 2 bases at J, with 21 bases in the middle. This CDR3 reads CSVDKGPDRRDTDTQYF. CDR3 in DNA: TGCAGCGTTGATAAGGGTCCAGACAGGAGAGACACAGATACGCAGTATTTT.

V gene TRBV15 combines with J gene TRBJ2-7; D might be TRBD1 or TRBD2, each matching 6 bases. The CDR3 is 13 amino acids. The V end lost 9 bases, the J end lost 3 bases, and 15 bases lay between the germline ends. Germline CDR1 and CDR2: LNHNV and YYDKDF (reference sequence). CDR3 residues: CATRGTTIYEQYF. The DNA for the CDR3 is TGTGCCACTCGCGGGACAACAATCTACGAGCAGTACTTC.

CDR3 nucleotide sequence: TGTGCCAGCAGGGCTCTCCAGAGTGATACGCAGTATTTT. This sequence encodes CASRALQSDTQYF. The chain uses TRBV28 and TRBJ2-3; D is ambiguous. The CDR3 has 13 residues. CDR1 MDHEN and CDR2 SYDVKM come from the germline V gene. Trimming removed 6 bases from V and 6 bases from J, with 13 bases in between.

The rearrangement uses TRBV16 and TRBJ1-1, with D perhaps matching TRBD1 (5 bases). Germline V gives CDR1 KGHSY, CDR2 FQNENV. The length of the CDR3 is 11 residues. V lost 2 bases, J lost 8 bases, and 6 bases lay in between. This CDR3 reads CASSQQGEAFF. DNA for the CDR3: TGTGCCAGCAGCCAACAGGGCGAAGCTTTCTTT.

This clone was seen only once. The chain carries TRBV6-5 and TRBJ1-2, with 8 bases that match TRBD1. This CDR3 spans 14 amino acids. Germline lookup yields CDR1 MNHEY and CDR2 SVGAGI. V trimming: 2 bases; J trimming: 8 bases; junction bases outside the gene matches: 7. The chain's CDR3 is CASSYAGQGWGYTF. Here the CDR3 DNA reads TGTGCCAGCAGTTACGCCGGACAGGGCTGGGGCTACACCTTC.

The V call is TRBV2, the J call TRBJ1-1, with TRBD1 identical over 7 bases. Per germline, CDR1 SNHLY and CDR2 FYNNEI. V lost 6 bases, J lost 4 bases, and 5 bases stayed unmatched. CDR3 length equals 13 residues. The CDR3 loop reads CASRYRGGTEAFF. The CDR3 DNA is TGTGCCAGCAGATACAGGGGTGGCACTGAAGCTTTCTTT.

This chain links TRBV11-3 with TRBJ2-3; 11 bases map to TRBD2. There are 19 residues in the CDR3. The V gene's germline CDR1 is SGHNT and CDR2 YENEEA. The V gene end was trimmed by 4 bases and the J gene end by 0 bases; junction bases not matched to a gene: 12. The CDR3 region has the DNA TGTGCCAGCAGCTGGGTGGCTCCGGGACTAGCGGACAGCACAGATACGCAGTATTTT. Protein product: CASSWVAPGLADSTDTQYF.

This rearrangement joins TRBV28 to TRBJ1-5; 7 positions agree with TRBD1. CDR1 MDHEN and CDR2 SYDVKM come from the germline V gene. The length of the CDR3 is 15 residues. Unmatched junction bases numbered 6, after V lost 5 bases and J lost 2 bases. Here the CDR3 reads CASSVTGFGNQPQHF. The DNA of the CDR3 is TGTGCCAGCAGTGTGACAGGGTTTGGCAATCAGCCCCAGCATTTT.

This chain joins TRBV7-2 and TRBJ2-7, with 10 bases lining up with TRBD2. V trimming: 4 bases; J trimming: 4 bases; junction bases outside the gene matches: 7. Germline V CDR1 and CDR2: SGHTA, FQGNSA. CDR3 length: 15 amino acids. The CDR3 nucleotides read TGTGCCAGCAGCTCCGGACTAGCGGATACATACGAGCAGTACTTC. The encoded protein is CASSSGLADTYEQYF.

The chain is built from TRBV28 and TRBJ2-2; 8 bases fit TRBD2. Germline CDR1 reads MDHEN; CDR2 reads SYDVKM. V was pared by 7 bases and J by 6 bases, with 10 bases of the junction left unmatched. This CDR3 is built from 15 residues. CDR3 residues: CASIGLREVAGELFF. The CDR3 bases are TGTGCCAGCATCGGATTGCGGGAGGTCGCCGGGGAGCTGTTTTTT.

The chain couples TRBV19 to TRBJ2-1, with 11 nucleotides matching TRBD2. Looked up from germline, CDR1 is LNHDA and CDR2 is SQIVND (reference sequence). The J segment lost 8 bases and the V segment lost 5 bases, leaving 8 bases of the junction unmatched. The CDR3 has 15 residues. This chain's CDR3 is CASSVLAGGPDEQFF. The CDR3, as DNA: TGTGCCAGTAGTGTCTTAGCGGGAGGGCCCGATGAGCAGTTCTTC. Looking up the rest from reference TRBV19 and TRBJ2-1 gives the full variable domain: DGGITQSPKYLFRKEGQNVTLSCEQNLNHDAMYWYRQDPGQGLRLIYYSQIVNDFQKGDIAEGYSVSREKKESFPLTVTSAQKNPTAFYLCASSVLAGGPDEQFFGPGTRLTVL.

The chain is built from TRBV2 and TRBJ1-5; D call uncertain. In germline, CDR1 is SNHLY, CDR2 FYNNEI. There are 13 residues in the CDR3. V lost 1 base and J lost 7, with 8 bases in between. Here the CDR3 DNA reads TGTGCCAGCAGTGAAGGGAACGTCCAGCCCCAGCATTTT. Translating it yields CASSEGNVQPQHF.

The genes are TRBV29-1 and TRBJ2-7; 8 bases agree with TRBD1. V trimming: 7 bases; J trimming: 6 bases; junction bases outside the gene matches: 11. The CDR3 runs 13 residues. Germline V gives CDR1 SQVTM, CDR2 ANQGSEA. The CDR3 region is CSASPGQASEQYF. The CDR3 nucleotides are TGCAGCGCCTCCCCGGGACAGGCCTCCGAGCAGTACTTC.

V gene TRBV7-9 combines with J gene TRBJ1-1, with D uncertain. The V gene lost 1 base and the J gene lost 4 bases, with 10 bases spanning the gap. Germline loops: CDR1 SEHNR, CDR2 FQNEAQ (reference sequence). CDR3 length: 14 residues. The CDR3 nucleotides are TGTGCCAGCAGCTTAGTAGGGCTAAGCACTGAAGCTTTCTTT. It yields the protein CASSLVGLSTEAFF.

The J gene is TRBJ2-3, the V gene TRBV5-6, with 8 positions matching TRBD2. Looked up from germline, CDR1 is SGHDT and CDR2 is YYEEEE. V shed 0 bases and J 6 bases; nucleotides not matched to a gene: 12. This CDR3 region has 17 residues. DNA of the CDR3: TGTGCCAGCAGCTTGGAGCTAGCGGGTGATATTGGGGATACGCAGTATTTT. Translating it yields CASSLELAGDIGDTQYF.

The genes are TRBV2 and TRBJ1-3; D is possibly TRBD1 (6 bases). The V gene lost 2 bases and the J gene lost 0 bases, with 17 bases spanning the gap. The CDR3 runs to 18 residues. CDR1 SNHLY and CDR2 FYNNEI come from the germline V gene. DNA for the CDR3: TGTGCCAGCAGTGAATACCCCCTGGACAGCGACTCTGGAAACACCATATATTTT. It specifies CASSEYPLDSDSGNTIYF.

The sample holds a few counts of this clone. V and J are TRBV28 and TRBJ1-2; a weak D match, TRBD1 (5 bases). V shed 1 base and J shed 3 bases, with 6 bases lying between them. Germline loops: CDR1 MDHEN, CDR2 SYDVKM. This CDR3 comprises 13 residues. In DNA form, the CDR3 reads TGTGCCAGCAGTTTATCAGGGTACTATGGCTACACCTTC. It translates to CASSLSGYYGYTF.

This chain connects TRBV5-6 to TRBJ2-7; TRBD2 agrees at 9 bases. The CDR3 loop spans 13 amino acids. Germline V lookup: CDR1 SGHDT, CDR2 YYEEEE. Trimming removed 6 bases from V and 3 bases from J; junction bases left unmatched: 4. The CDR3: CASKSAGGYEQYF. CDR3 in DNA: TGTGCCAGCAAGTCAGCGGGAGGCTACGAGCAGTACTTC.

This clone was seen a single time. This chain uses TRBV6-4 with TRBJ1-4; D is ambiguous. The CDR3 consists of 14 residues. Deletions cut 5 bases from V and 0 bases from J, with 7 bases between. Germline CDR1 MRHNA, CDR2 SNTAGT. The CDR3 nucleotides are TGTGCCAGCAGTAGTATCGCAACTAATGAAAAACTGTTTTTT. Its protein is CASSSIATNEKLFF.

V and J are TRBV15 and TRBJ2-7; D is unclear. The CDR3 runs 14 residues. V lost 1 base and J lost 3, with 10 bases in between. From germline, CDR1 is LNHNV and CDR2 YYDKDF (reference sequence). CDR3 bases: TGTGCCACCAGCAGAGTTGAGTATTTCTACGAGCAGTACTTC. The encoded protein is CATSRVEYFYEQYF.

The V and J genes are TRBV13 and TRBJ2-7; the D call may be TRBD1 or TRBD2 (5 bases each). Germline CDR1 is PRHDT and CDR2 is FYEKMQ (reference sequence). This CDR3 has 15 amino acids. V was pared by 3 bases and J by 2 bases, with 14 bases between. The CDR3 reads CASSFSGTSPYEQYF. The CDR3 DNA reads as TGTGCCAGCAGCTTCTCCGGGACGTCCCCCTACGAGCAGTACTTC.